This entry lists 22 T cell receptor beta chains sequenced from one sample in a study of CD8 T cells in Susac syndrome. Roughly 0.45 to 1 ug RNA was reverse transcribed with random hexamers. MiXCR, run by TCRdb on the immunoSEQ multiplex PCR reads, gives a single entry per CDR3 protein. The sample holds around 200,000 distinct CDR3 sequences, about 95% seen once. The material sequenced was CD4+ T cells from PBMCs. Source of these receptors: a human donor with Susac syndrome.

The chain joins TRBV6-4 to TRBJ2-6; perhaps TRBD1 as D (6 bases). The germline V and J ends were trimmed by 0 bases and 1 base, with 13 bases remaining between them. The CDR3 covers 18 residues. CDR1 and CDR2 from the germline V gene are MRHNA and SNTAGT. In DNA, the CDR3 is TGTGCCAGCAGTGACTCATATGGGGGCGATTCTGGGGCCAACGTCCTGACTTTC. Translating gives CASSDSYGGDSGANVLTF.

The V and J genes are TRBV12-3 or TRBV12-4 and TRBJ1-5, with TRBD1 identical over 7 bases. This CDR3 spans 15 amino acids. After removal of 5 bases from V and 0 bases from J, the junction contained 4 bases not matched to a gene. CDR3: CASSLGTASNQPQHF. The DNA for the CDR3 is TGTGCCAGCAGTCTCGGGACAGCTAGCAATCAGCCCCAGCATTTT.

V is TRBV28 and J is TRBJ1-2; D unclear. CDR3 size: 14 residues. Trimming took 3 bases from V and 8 from J, leaving 16 bases between them. Germline-derived CDR1 and CDR2 are MDHEN and SYDVKM. The CDR3 loop reads CASSFLGIEKGYTF. The CDR3 coding sequence is TGTGCCAGCAGTTTCTTAGGGATCGAGAAAGGCTACACCTTC.

The J gene is TRBJ2-5, the V gene TRBV4-1, with 7 bases fitting TRBD2. The CDR3 spans 17 residues. The V gene end was trimmed by 0 bases and the J gene end by 4 bases; junction bases not matched to a gene: 11. Germline values: CDR1 MGHRA, CDR2 YSYEKL. The chain's CDR3 is CASSQDGGGSGVETQYF. CDR3 nucleotides: TGCGCCAGCAGCCAAGATGGTGGCGGGAGTGGAGTAGAGACCCAGTACTTC.

The chain uses TRBV15 and TRBJ1-1; D is perhaps TRBD1 (6 bases). Germline V CDR1 and CDR2: LNHNV, YYDKDF (reference sequence). V was clipped by 3 bases and J by 7 bases, with 21 bases between them. The CDR3 consists of 16 residues. The CDR3 bases are TGTGCCACCAGCAGTACTTTTGGGGGCCCGATGGGTGAAGCTTTCTTT. It is translated as CATSSTFGGPMGEAFF.

This chain links TRBV18 with TRBJ1-5; D is unresolved. Germline V lookup: CDR1 KGHSH, CDR2 LQKENI. The V and J ends lost 2 bases and 5 bases respectively, with 10 bases between them. The CDR3 totals 14 residues. CDR3 sequence (DNA): TGTGCCAGCTCACCAAATCGAGGCGATCAGCCCCAGCATTTT. Translating gives CASSPNRGDQPQHF.

The rearrangement joins TRBV6-2 or TRBV6-3 to TRBJ2-5; TRBD2 matches at 7 bases. V lost 8 bases to trimming and J lost 2 bases; unmatched junction nucleotides: 11. The CDR3 length is 15 residues. The germline V gene has CDR1 MNHEY and CDR2 SVGEGT. In DNA, the CDR3 is TGTGCCAGCGATCCAGGAAGCGGGGCTCAAGAGACCCAGTACTTC. This codes for CASDPGSGAQETQYF.

CDR3 amino acids: CASSLRALQETQYF. In nucleotides, the CDR3 is TGTGCCAGCAGTTTAAGGGCACTCCAAGAGACCCAGTACTTC. The gene calls are TRBV12-3 or TRBV12-4 and TRBJ2-5; no clear D gene. V gave up 2 bases and J gave up 1 base, with 8 bases separating them. The CDR3 extends over 14 amino acids.

The chain employs TRBV20-1 and TRBJ1-1; no firm D call. V was shortened by 5 bases and J by 4 bases, with 8 bases between the two germline ends. Germline values: CDR1 DFQATT, CDR2 SNEGSKA (reference sequence). The CDR3 is made up of 11 amino acids. CDR3 residues: CSAGPSTEAFF. The DNA of the CDR3 is TGCAGTGCTGGACCAAGCACTGAAGCTTTCTTT.

The chain recombines TRBV12-3 or TRBV12-4 with TRBJ1-1; TRBD1 matches at 8 bases. This CDR3 has 14 residues. Losses at the gene ends were 4 bases for V and 3 bases for J; bases not matched to a gene: 4. CDR3 protein: CASSWTGRDTEAFF. The CDR3 DNA reads as TGTGCCAGCAGTTGGACAGGGAGAGACACTGAAGCTTTCTTT.

The chain employs TRBV28 and TRBJ1-5, with 7 bases that match TRBD1. J lost 5 bases, V lost 5 bases, and 9 bases had no gene match. The germline CDR1 and CDR2 sequences are MDHEN and SYDVKM. The CDR3 consists of 15 residues. CDR3 protein: CASSKQGLIDQPQHF. In nucleotides, the CDR3 is TGTGCCAGCAGTAAACAGGGGTTGATTGATCAGCCCCAGCATTTT.

This rearrangement joins TRBV5-1 to TRBJ1-1; D remains unclear. The CDR3 length is 12 residues. V lost 3 bases, J lost 11 bases, and 14 bases lay in between. Germline V lookup: CDR1 SGHRS, CDR2 YFSETQ. For the CDR3, the DNA is TGCGCCAGCAGCTCCGGCGGCAGAATGGCTTTCTTT. It translates to CASSSGGRMAFF.

The chain combines TRBV18 with TRBJ1-4; 10 bases line up with TRBD1. The CDR3 has 14 residues. The germline V gene has CDR1 KGHSH and CDR2 LQKENI. V was clipped by 3 bases and J by 8 bases; unmatched bases: 3. CDR3 sequence (DNA): TGTGCCAGCTCACCTGACAGGGGGCGAGAAAAACTGTTTTTT. Amino acid sequence: CASSPDRGREKLFF.

The chain employs TRBV7-2 and TRBJ1-1; D unresolved. The CDR3 totals 17 residues. Germline-derived CDR1 and CDR2 are SGHTA and FQGNSA. The V and J ends lost 5 bases and 1 base respectively, with 20 bases between them. For the CDR3, the DNA is TGTGCCAGCAGCCTTCATCCTCCTTCGGGCGCGAACACTGAAGCTTTCTTT. Translated: CASSLHPPSGANTEAFF.

The chain combines TRBV20-1 with TRBJ2-7; TRBD1 might be the D (6 bases). V gave up 4 bases and J gave up 1 base, with 14 bases separating them. The germline V gene has CDR1 DFQATT and CDR2 SNEGSKA (reference sequence). CDR3 length: 14 residues. CDR3 DNA sequence: TGCAGTGCTAAAGGGCAGGGGAGTTCCTACGAGCAGTACTTC. It is translated as CSAKGQGSSYEQYF.

In DNA form, the CDR3 reads TGTGCCAGCAGTTTTAGGGGGACAGGGGCCAATGAGCAGTTCTTC. It is translated as CASSFRGTGANEQFF. The rearrangement links TRBV7-9 to TRBJ2-1; 10 bases match TRBD1. The V and J ends lost 6 bases and 6 bases, in that order; junction bases with no gene match: 8. Per the germline V gene, CDR1 is SEHNR and CDR2 is FQNEAQ (reference sequence). CDR3 size: 15 residues.

This clonotype appeared a single time. The J gene is TRBJ2-2, the V gene TRBV4-3; 8 nucleotides agree with TRBD1. The CDR3 has 18 residues. V shed 2 bases, J shed 2 bases, and the junction held 10 bases outside the gene matches. Per germline, CDR1 LGHNA and CDR2 YSLEER. The CDR3 is CASSQLGTGKPNTGELFF. In DNA, the CDR3 is TGCGCCAGCAGCCAATTGGGGACAGGAAAGCCTAACACCGGGGAGCTGTTTTTT.

The CDR3 coding sequence is TGCAGTGCGAGTAACCGGGACAGGGTCAATGAGCAGTTCTTC. Its protein is CSASNRDRVNEQFF. The chain recombines TRBV20-1 with TRBJ2-1; TRBD1 aligns across 9 bases. Germline assignment: CDR1 DFQATT and CDR2 SNEGSKA (reference sequence). The CDR3 has 14 residues. With 6 bases clipped from V and 6 bases from J, the junction kept 9 bases outside the gene matches.

This clonotype is a singleton in its sample. As DNA, the CDR3 is TGCAGCGTGAGGGAAGGCTCCGGGAGCACAGATACGCAGTATTTT. It encodes CSVREGSGSTDTQYF. This chain connects TRBV29-1 to TRBJ2-3; a weak D match, TRBD2 (5 bases). This CDR3 has 15 amino acids. Germline V gene lookup returns CDR1 SQVTM and CDR2 ANQGSEA. V gave up 6 bases and J gave up 0 bases, with 16 bases separating them.

The chain is built from TRBV29-1 and TRBJ1-1; the D is unclear. The CDR3 consists of 13 residues. Germline V gene lookup returns CDR1 SQVTM and CDR2 ANQGSEA. Trimming pared 5 bases from V and 4 bases from J, leaving 14 bases between. CDR3 DNA: TGCAGCGTTCGCCGGACGCGGGGCACTGAAGCTTTCTTT. This codes for CSVRRTRGTEAFF.

J is TRBJ2-3 and V is TRBV20-1; D remains ambiguous. With 2 bases removed from V and 4 bases from J, the gap between germline ends came to 16 bases. Germline CDR1 and CDR2: DFQATT and SNEGSKA (reference sequence). The CDR3 loop spans 15 amino acids. This CDR3 reads CSARTGLVGADTQYF. For the CDR3, the DNA is TGCAGTGCTAGAACGGGTCTGGTGGGTGCAGATACGCAGTATTTT.

As DNA, the CDR3 is TGTGCCAGCAGCCAACGGCAGGCCAGCGAGCAGTACTTC. This encodes CASSQRQASEQYF. The chain recombines TRBV3-1 with TRBJ2-7; D remains ambiguous. V lost 2 bases and J lost 6, with 11 bases in between. Per the germline V gene, CDR1 is LGHDT and CDR2 is YNNKEL (reference sequence). The CDR3 is made up of 13 amino acids.